The sequence of this TCR beta chain was determined in a study of T-cell memory formation after mild COVID-19. Turning to the study itself: TCR clusters were largely donor specific. Whole-study results and caveats: Pre-infection memory carried some responding clones, suggesting that cross-reactive memory joined. Balance between CD4 and CD8 was seen in clones contracting day 15 to 85, and a CD4+ lean was seen in later expanders. Largely, contracting CD4+ clones fell within CM and EM, and contracting CD8+ clones within EMRA.

A few counts support this clonotype. Its specificity is not known. This CDR3 has 16 residues. In germline, CDR1 is SGHNT, CDR2 YYREEE (reference sequence). The V gene end was trimmed by 0 bases and the J gene end by 1 base; junction bases not matched to a gene: 5. TCRdb re-analysed the 5' RACE reads in MiXCR, keeping a single row per CDR3 protein. Among 150,000 to 200,000 distinct CDR3 sequences listed, roughly 17% were seen once. Sequenced sample: PBMCs or a T cell subset sorted from them (not recorded which). The chain uses TRBV5-4 and TRBJ2-3, with 7 nucleotides matching TRBD1. The sequence was obtained from an adult woman who had mild COVID-19 (a few samples of this study predate the infection). Cell type and time point are not known. The CDR3 nucleotides read TGTGCCAGCAGCTTGGGGTTTGGGACAGGCACAGATACGCAGTATTTT. Its translation is CASSLGFGTGTDTQYF.